The clone carrying this T cell receptor (beta chain) was seen a single time. The antigen is undetermined. The data derive from a study of lymphopenia after photon versus proton radiotherapy. Broader study findings: After the lymphocyte nadir, photon-treated repertoires showed oligoclonal expansion, especially of CD8+ Temra cells. Larger post-nadir TCR diversity loss correlated inversely with survival in deceased patients.

Clones were read by immunoSEQ multiplex PCR, and TCRdb kept only the in-frame ones, dropping some. Here the sample spans 22,000 or so clones, approximately 91% being singletons. Germline values: CDR1 SGHRS, CDR2 YFSETQ. V gave up 2 bases and J gave up 4 bases, with 9 bases separating them. This CDR3 comprises 14 residues. This clonotype was obtained from a woman in her 70s with pancreatic cancer. Some clones in this sample may be carry-over from other donors' samples. The rearrangement uses TRBV5-1 and TRBJ1-4; D is unresolved. The source material was peripheral blood, sampled from a patient treated with proton-based radiotherapy. The CDR3 bases are TGCGCCAGCAGCTTAAGGGCCCGTAATGAAAAACTGTTTTTT. Its protein product is CASSLRARNEKLFF.